The following is a T cell receptor beta chain sequence with its context. Its specificity is unknown. The record originates from a study of T cell responses to AZD1222 COVID-19 vaccine. Turning to the study itself: Second-dose timings of about 4 or about 12 weeks were pooled.

Measured with immunoSEQ multiplex PCR; TCRdb has only the in-frame clones, and not every one. The data show just under 85,000 clones, less than 90% seen once. Trimming at V came to 0 bases and at J to 4 bases, leaving 4 bases not matched to a gene. This CDR3 contains 15 residues. From germline, CDR1 is SGDLS and CDR2 YYNGEE. General study points: A rise in Spike-specific TCR breadth and depth followed two AZD1222 doses.

This sequence was found in an adult in good health. The V call is TRBV9, the J call TRBJ2-7; TRBD1 matches at 10 bases. This material consisted of peripheral blood, taken on day 0 of AZD1222 vaccination. The CDR3 loop is CASSVDMGQGYEQYF. CDR3 sequence (DNA): TGTGCCAGCAGCGTAGACATGGGACAGGGGTACGAGCAGTACTTC.